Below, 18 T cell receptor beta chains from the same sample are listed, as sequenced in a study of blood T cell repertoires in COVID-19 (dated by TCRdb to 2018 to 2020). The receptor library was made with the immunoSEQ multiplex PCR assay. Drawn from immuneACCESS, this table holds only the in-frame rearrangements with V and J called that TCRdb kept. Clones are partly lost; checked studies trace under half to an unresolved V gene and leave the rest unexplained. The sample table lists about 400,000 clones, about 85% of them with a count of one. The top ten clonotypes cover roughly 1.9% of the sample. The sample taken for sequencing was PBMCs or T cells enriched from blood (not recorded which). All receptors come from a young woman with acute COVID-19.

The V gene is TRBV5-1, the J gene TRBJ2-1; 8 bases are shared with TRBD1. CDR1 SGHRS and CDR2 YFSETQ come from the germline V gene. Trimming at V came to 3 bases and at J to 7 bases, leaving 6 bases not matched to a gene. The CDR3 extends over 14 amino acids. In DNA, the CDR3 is TGCGCCAGCAGCTCTGGACAGGGCTGGAATGAGCAGTTCTTC. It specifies CASSSGQGWNEQFF.

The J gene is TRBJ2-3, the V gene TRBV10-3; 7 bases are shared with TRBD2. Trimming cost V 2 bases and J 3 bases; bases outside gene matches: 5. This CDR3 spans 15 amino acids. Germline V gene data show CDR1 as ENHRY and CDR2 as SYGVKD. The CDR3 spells CAISEAGRGTDTQYF. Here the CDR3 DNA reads TGTGCCATCAGTGAGGCGGGGAGGGGAACAGATACGCAGTATTTT.

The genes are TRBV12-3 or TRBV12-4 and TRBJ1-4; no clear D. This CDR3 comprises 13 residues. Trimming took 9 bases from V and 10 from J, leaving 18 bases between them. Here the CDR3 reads CASVRAGGRKLFF. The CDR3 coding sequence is TGTGCCAGTGTGAGGGCAGGAGGGAGAAAACTGTTTTTT.

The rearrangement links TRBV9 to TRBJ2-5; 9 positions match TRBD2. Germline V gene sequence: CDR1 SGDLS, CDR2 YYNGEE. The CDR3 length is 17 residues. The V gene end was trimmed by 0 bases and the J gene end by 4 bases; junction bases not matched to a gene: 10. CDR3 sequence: CASSVGPGLAMGETQYF. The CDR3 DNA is TGTGCCAGCAGCGTAGGTCCTGGACTAGCGATGGGAGAGACCCAGTACTTC.

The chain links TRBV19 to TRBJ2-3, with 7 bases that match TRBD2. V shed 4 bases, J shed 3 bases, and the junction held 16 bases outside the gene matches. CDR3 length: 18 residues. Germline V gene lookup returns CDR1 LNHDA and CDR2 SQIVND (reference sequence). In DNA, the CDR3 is TGTGCCAGTAGTAGAGGGCGGGGGAATATTGGAGGGACAGATACGCAGTATTTT. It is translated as CASSRGRGNIGGTDTQYF.

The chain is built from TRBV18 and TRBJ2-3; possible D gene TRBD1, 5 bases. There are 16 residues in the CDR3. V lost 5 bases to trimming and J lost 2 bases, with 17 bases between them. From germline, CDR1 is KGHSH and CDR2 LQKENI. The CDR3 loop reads CASSSLQGADTDTQYF. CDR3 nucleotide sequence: TGTGCCAGCTCATCCCTTCAGGGCGCAGACACAGATACGCAGTATTTT.

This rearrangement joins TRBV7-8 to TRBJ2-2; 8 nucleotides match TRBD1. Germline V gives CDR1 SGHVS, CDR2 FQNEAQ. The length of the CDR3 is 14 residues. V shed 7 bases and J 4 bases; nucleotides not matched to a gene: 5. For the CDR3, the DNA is TGTGCCAGCACCAGGGACAGGAGCACCGGGGAGCTGTTTTTT. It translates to CASTRDRSTGELFF.

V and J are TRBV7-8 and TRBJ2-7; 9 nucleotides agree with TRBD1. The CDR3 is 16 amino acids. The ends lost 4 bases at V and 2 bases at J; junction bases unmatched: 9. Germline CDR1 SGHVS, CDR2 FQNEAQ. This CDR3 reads CASSSGKGQGPYEQYF. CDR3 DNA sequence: TGTGCCAGCAGCTCCGGAAAGGGACAGGGACCCTACGAGCAGTACTTC.

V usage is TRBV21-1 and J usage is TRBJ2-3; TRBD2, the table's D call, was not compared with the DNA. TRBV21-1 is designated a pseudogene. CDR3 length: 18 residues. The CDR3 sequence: CASSKDRLAGGYTDTQYF. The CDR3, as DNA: TGTGCCAGCAGCAAAGATCGGCTAGCGGGGGGGTACACAGATACGCAGTATTTT.

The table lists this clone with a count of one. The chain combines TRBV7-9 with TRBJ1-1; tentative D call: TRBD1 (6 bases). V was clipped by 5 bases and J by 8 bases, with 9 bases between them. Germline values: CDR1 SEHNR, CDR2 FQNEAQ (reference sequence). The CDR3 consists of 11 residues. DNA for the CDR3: TGTGCCAGCAGCATTAGGGGGGAAGCTTTCTTT. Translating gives CASSIRGEAFF. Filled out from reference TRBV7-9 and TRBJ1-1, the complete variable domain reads DTGVSQNPRHKITKRGQNVTFRCDPISEHNRLYWYRQTLGQGPEFLTYFQNEAQLEKSRLLSDRFSAERPKGSFSTLEIQRTEQGDSAMYLCASSIRGEAFFGQGTRLTVV.

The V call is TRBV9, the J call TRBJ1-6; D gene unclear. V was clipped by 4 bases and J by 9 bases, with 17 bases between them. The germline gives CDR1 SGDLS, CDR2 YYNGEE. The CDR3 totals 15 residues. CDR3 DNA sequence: TGTGCCAGCAGCAATGACGGGAGGAAAGCTTCACCCCTCCACTTT. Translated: CASSNDGRKASPLHF.

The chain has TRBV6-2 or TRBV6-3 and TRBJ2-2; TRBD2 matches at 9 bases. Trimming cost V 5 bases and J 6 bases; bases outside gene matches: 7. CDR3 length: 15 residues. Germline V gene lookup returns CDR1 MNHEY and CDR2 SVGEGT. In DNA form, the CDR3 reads TGTGCCAGCAGTAGCGGGGGGCAAAGAGCCGGGGAGCTGTTTTTT. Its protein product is CASSSGGQRAGELFF.

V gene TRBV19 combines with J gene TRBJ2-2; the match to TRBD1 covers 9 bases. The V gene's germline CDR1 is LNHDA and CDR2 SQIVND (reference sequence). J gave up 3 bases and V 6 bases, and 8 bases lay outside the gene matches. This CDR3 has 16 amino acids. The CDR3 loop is CASRRTGVSYTGELFF. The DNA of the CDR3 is TGTGCCAGTAGGAGGACAGGGGTTAGTTACACCGGGGAGCTGTTTTTT.

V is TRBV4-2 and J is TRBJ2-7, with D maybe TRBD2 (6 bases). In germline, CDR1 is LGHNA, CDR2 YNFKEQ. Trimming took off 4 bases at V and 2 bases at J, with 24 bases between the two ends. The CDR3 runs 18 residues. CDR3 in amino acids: CASSPHGQIGGLTYEQYF. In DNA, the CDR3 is TGTGCCAGCAGCCCCCATGGGCAAATCGGGGGTCTTACCTACGAGCAGTACTTC.

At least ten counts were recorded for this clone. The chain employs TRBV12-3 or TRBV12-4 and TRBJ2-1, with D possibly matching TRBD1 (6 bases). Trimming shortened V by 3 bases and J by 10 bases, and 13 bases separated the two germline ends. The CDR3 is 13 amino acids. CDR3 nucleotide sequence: TGTGCCAGCAGTTTTACACCAGGGGACGAGCAGTTCTTC. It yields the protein CASSFTPGDEQFF.

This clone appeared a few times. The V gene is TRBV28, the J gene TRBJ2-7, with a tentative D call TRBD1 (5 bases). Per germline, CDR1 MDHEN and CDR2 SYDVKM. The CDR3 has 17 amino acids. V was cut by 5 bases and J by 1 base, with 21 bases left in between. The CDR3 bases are TGTGCCAGCAGTAAGGGGTATCCCCCCAAAAAATCCTACGAGCAGTACTTC. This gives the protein CASSKGYPPKKSYEQYF.

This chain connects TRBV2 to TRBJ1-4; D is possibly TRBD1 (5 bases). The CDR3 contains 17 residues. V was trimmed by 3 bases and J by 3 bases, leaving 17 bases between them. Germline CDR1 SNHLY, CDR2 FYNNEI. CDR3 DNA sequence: TGTGCCAGCAGTGACTATACGGTGGGGGGTGCTAATGAAAAACTGTTTTTT. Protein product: CASSDYTVGGANEKLFF.

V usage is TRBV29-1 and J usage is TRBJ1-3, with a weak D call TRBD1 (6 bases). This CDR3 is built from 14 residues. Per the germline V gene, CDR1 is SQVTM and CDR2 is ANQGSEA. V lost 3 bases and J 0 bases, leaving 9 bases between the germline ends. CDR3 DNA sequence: TGCAGCGTTGAGGCCAGGGGCTCTGGAAACACCATATATTTT. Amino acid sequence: CSVEARGSGNTIYF.